A selection of T cell receptor beta chains follows, all from one sample in a study of T cells of healthy individuals. TCRdb passed the 5' RACE reads through MiXCR, listing each CDR3 protein once. The data contain 35,000 to 45,000 distinct CDR3 sequences, 4.5% of them seen just once; the ten biggest clones take up about 10%. The receptor source for this set is a human donor in good health. CDR3s include the opening cysteine and the closing phenylalanine or tryptophan. Fields, in order: J gene, clone size, V gene, CDR3 length, D gene, CDR3 DNA, CDR3 protein. The D gene is left open where the match is weak. Rows give clone size only sometimes, using once, few, many, or a class for an expanded clone.

J: TRBJ2-2
size: many
V: TRBV12-3/TRBV12-4
length: 16
D: -
DNA: TGTGCCAGCAGTCCAGACAGTCCCACGAACACCGGGGAGCTGTTTTTT
CDR3: CASSPDSPTNTGELFF

J: TRBJ1-6
size: many
V: TRBV27
length: 14
D: -
DNA: TGTGCCAGCAGTGCGTGGACAACGAATTCACCCCTCCACTTT
CDR3: CASSAWTTNSPLHF

J: TRBJ2-1
size: -
V: TRBV15
length: 18
D: -
DNA: TGTACCACCAGCAGTTTCCTTCCGCGACGGGGAACCTACAATGAGCAGTTCTTC
CDR3: CTTSSFLPRRGTYNEQFF

J: TRBJ2-3
size: many
V: TRBV7-3
length: 14
D: -
DNA: TGTGCCAGCAGCCTCCGGGTAGCGCCAGATACGCAGTATTTT
CDR3: CASSLRVAPDTQYF

J: TRBJ2-3
size: many
V: TRBV7-9
length: 16
D: -
DNA: TGTGCCAGCAGCTTAGGGACCGAGACCGACACAGATACGCAGTATTTT
CDR3: CASSLGTETDTDTQYF

J: TRBJ2-3
size: few
V: TRBV2
length: 14
D: -
DNA: TGTGCCAGCGGACTCTTTTCTAGCACAGATACGCAGTATTTT
CDR3: CASGLFSSTDTQYF

J: TRBJ2-7
size: once
V: TRBV29-1
length: 15
D: -
DNA: TGCAGCGTTGTGTTCGTGAGTAGCGTGGGCTACGAGCAGTACTTC
CDR3: CSVVFVSSVGYEQYF

J: TRBJ1-1
size: many
V: TRBV7-8
length: 15
D: -
DNA: TGTGCCAGCAGCCGCGATCGGGGTTTAGGCACTGAAGCTTTCTTT
CDR3: CASSRDRGLGTEAFF

J: TRBJ2-7
size: many
V: TRBV5-1
length: 15
D: -
DNA: TGCGCCAGCAGCGTCGCAGGTTCGGCCTCCTACGAGCAGTACTTC
CDR3: CASSVAGSASYEQYF

J: TRBJ2-2
size: many
V: TRBV19
length: 17
D: TRBD2
DNA: TGTGCCAGTAGTCGACTTGCAGCGGGGTCGAACACCGGGGAGCTGTTTTTT
CDR3: CASSRLAAGSNTGELFF

J: TRBJ1-4
size: many
V: TRBV12-3/TRBV12-4
length: 15
D: TRBD1
DNA: TGTGCCAGCAGTCAGGACAGGGGGCGAGGTGAAAAACTGTTTTTT
CDR3: CASSQDRGRGEKLFF

J: TRBJ2-3
size: -
V: TRBV11-2
length: 19
D: TRBD2
DNA: TGTGCCAGCAGCTCACTACCGGGACTACGTACGCGTAGCACAGATACGCAGTATTTT
CDR3: CASSSLPGLRTRSTDTQYF

J: TRBJ2-7
size: many
V: TRBV19
length: 13
D: TRBD1
DNA: TGTGCCAGTAGTATAACCTCAGGGGGAGAGCAGTACTTC
CDR3: CASSITSGGEQYF

J: TRBJ1-1
size: -
V: TRBV5-1
length: 13
D: -
DNA: TGCGCCAGCAGCCACGACCCGAACACTGAAGCTTTCTTT
CDR3: CASSHDPNTEAFF

J: TRBJ2-1
size: -
V: TRBV2
length: 15
D: -
DNA: TGTGCCAGCAGTGGAGACCCCGGCGCCTACAATGAGCAGTTCTTC
CDR3: CASSGDPGAYNEQFF

J: TRBJ2-3
size: few
V: TRBV27
length: 19
D: TRBD2
DNA: TGTGCCAGCAGTTTCGAACGCCCGGTAGCGGGAGGACCCACAGATACGCAGTATTTT
CDR3: CASSFERPVAGGPTDTQYF

J: TRBJ2-3
size: many
V: TRBV11-2
length: 20
D: TRBD2
DNA: TGTGCCAGCAGCTCCCTGGCTAGCGGGGGGGCTTGGGTAAAAACAGATACGCAGTATTTT
CDR3: CASSSLASGGAWVKTDTQYF

J: TRBJ2-2
size: many
V: TRBV27
length: 14
D: TRBD1
DNA: TGTGCCAGCGGACAGGGGGCGACCACCGGGGAGCTGTTTTTT
CDR3: CASGQGATTGELFF

J: TRBJ2-1
size: many
V: TRBV20-1
length: 16
D: -
DNA: TGCAGTGCTAGAGATTCCGGGACCCAGACCTACAATGAGCAGTTCTTC
CDR3: CSARDSGTQTYNEQFF

J: TRBJ2-1
size: many
V: TRBV6-4
length: 14
D: -
DNA: TGTGCCAGCAGTGACTCGGAGACTAGCAATGAGCAGTTCTTC
CDR3: CASSDSETSNEQFF

J: TRBJ1-5
size: many
V: TRBV6-5
length: 15
D: -
DNA: TGTGCCAGCAGTTACTCTTCAGGTTTCAATCAGCCCCAGCATTTT
CDR3: CASSYSSGFNQPQHF

J: TRBJ2-3
size: many
V: TRBV24-1
length: 16
D: -
DNA: TGTGCCACCAGTGACCGGGGGCCCCTGGATCCAGATACGCAGTATTTT
CDR3: CATSDRGPLDPDTQYF

J: TRBJ1-2
size: many
V: TRBV10-2
length: 14
D: -
DNA: TGCGCCAGCAGTGAGTCACGGGATTACTATGGCTACACCTTC
CDR3: CASSESRDYYGYTF

J: TRBJ1-2
size: few
V: TRBV13
length: 17
D: -
DNA: TGTGCCAGCAGCTTAAGGTCTGGGTGGGGGCGCGACTATGGCTACACCTTC
CDR3: CASSLRSGWGRDYGYTF

J: TRBJ1-1
size: few
V: TRBV3-1
length: 14
D: -
DNA: TGTGCCAGCAGCCGAAGGGGGGAGAACACTGAAGCTTTCTTT
CDR3: CASSRRGENTEAFF

J: TRBJ1-6
size: many
V: TRBV9
length: 15
D: -
DNA: TGTGCCAGCGGTGGACCGACAGACTATAATTCACCCCTCCACTTT
CDR3: CASGGPTDYNSPLHF

J: TRBJ1-1
size: -
V: TRBV3-1
length: 13
D: -
DNA: TGTGCCAGCAGCGTGACAGTGAACACTGAAGCTTTCTTT
CDR3: CASSVTVNTEAFF

J: TRBJ2-1
size: many
V: TRBV20-1
length: 13
D: -
DNA: TGCAGTGCTTCCGGGACTTATTACAATGAGCAGTTCTTC
CDR3: CSASGTYYNEQFF

J: TRBJ2-5
size: many
V: TRBV15
length: 16
D: -
DNA: TGTGCCACCAGCAGTTTAATCGCGGGGAAGGTGGAGACCCAGTACTTC
CDR3: CATSSLIAGKVETQYF

J: TRBJ1-1
size: many
V: TRBV29-1
length: 11
D: -
DNA: TGCAGCGGCCATCAGAACACTGAAGCTTTCTTT
CDR3: CSGHQNTEAFF

J: TRBJ2-1
size: few
V: TRBV5-6
length: 12
D: -
DNA: TGTGCCAGCAGCAAGGAGTACAATGAGCAGTTCTTC
CDR3: CASSKEYNEQFF

J: TRBJ2-1
size: many
V: TRBV27
length: 13
D: -
DNA: TGTGCCAGCAGTTGGACGCGATACAATGAGCAGTTCTTC
CDR3: CASSWTRYNEQFF

J: TRBJ2-3
size: many
V: TRBV30
length: 12
D: -
DNA: TGTGCCTGGAGTGACGGCACAGATACGCAGTATTTT
CDR3: CAWSDGTDTQYF

J: TRBJ2-7
size: few
V: TRBV27
length: 16
D: TRBD1
DNA: TGTGCCAGCAGTTTAATTCCTAATACAGGGGTCAACGAGCAGTACTTC
CDR3: CASSLIPNTGVNEQYF

J: TRBJ1-2
size: many
V: TRBV7-2
length: 20
D: -
DNA: TGTGCCAGCAGCCCGGTTTTCCGGGCAGCTTGGGGGGAAACGCACTATGGCTACACCTTC
CDR3: CASSPVFRAAWGETHYGYTF

J: TRBJ2-7
size: many
V: TRBV20-1
length: 13
D: -
DNA: TGCAGTGCTAGAGATAGTGGAATCTACGAGCAGTACTTC
CDR3: CSARDSGIYEQYF

J: TRBJ2-7
size: many
V: TRBV18
length: 14
D: -
DNA: TGTGCCAGCTCACCACCCCTGAGCTACTACGAGCAGTACTTC
CDR3: CASSPPLSYYEQYF

J: TRBJ1-1
size: medium-sized
V: TRBV20-1
length: 12
D: TRBD1
DNA: TGCAGTGCTGGACAGGGGGCCACTGAAGCTTTCTTT
CDR3: CSAGQGATEAFF

J: TRBJ2-7
size: few
V: TRBV4-2
length: 17
D: -
DNA: TGTGCCAGCAGCCAACCCTTAGCGGCAGGGGACTCGCGCGCCCCAACTTTC
CDR3: CASSQPLAAGDSRAPTF

J: TRBJ2-1
size: many
V: TRBV7-9
length: 14
D: -
DNA: TGTGCCAGCAGCTTAGAGAGAGGGGGGAATGAGCAGTTCTTC
CDR3: CASSLERGGNEQFF

J: TRBJ1-5
size: -
V: TRBV27
length: 14
D: -
DNA: TGTGCCAGCAGCGCCTTGCCGGTGGGGCAGCCCCAGCATTTT
CDR3: CASSALPVGQPQHF

J: TRBJ1-3
size: -
V: TRBV6-5
length: 13
D: TRBD1
DNA: TGTGCCAGCAGTAGGACAGGGGGAAACACCATATATTTT
CDR3: CASSRTGGNTIYF